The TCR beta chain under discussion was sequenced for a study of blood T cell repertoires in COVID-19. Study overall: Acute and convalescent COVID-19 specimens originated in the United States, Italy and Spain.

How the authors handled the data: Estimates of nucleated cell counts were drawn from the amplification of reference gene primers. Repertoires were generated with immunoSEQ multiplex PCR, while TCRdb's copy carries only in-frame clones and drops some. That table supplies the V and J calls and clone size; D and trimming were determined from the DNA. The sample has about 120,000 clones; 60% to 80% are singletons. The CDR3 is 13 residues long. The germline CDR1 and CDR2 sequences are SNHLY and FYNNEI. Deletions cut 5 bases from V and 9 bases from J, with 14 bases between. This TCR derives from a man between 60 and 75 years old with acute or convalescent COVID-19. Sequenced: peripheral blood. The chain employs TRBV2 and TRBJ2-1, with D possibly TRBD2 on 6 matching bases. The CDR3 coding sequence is TGTGCCAGCAGTAATGGGGCTAGCGTTGAGCAGTTCTTC. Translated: CASSNGASVEQFF. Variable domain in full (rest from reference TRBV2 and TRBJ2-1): EPEVTQTPSHQVTQMGQEVILRCVPISNHLYFYWYRQILGQKVEFLVSFYNNEISEKSEIFDDQFSVERPDGSNFTLKIRSTKLEDSAMYFCASSNGASVEQFFGPGTRLTVL.